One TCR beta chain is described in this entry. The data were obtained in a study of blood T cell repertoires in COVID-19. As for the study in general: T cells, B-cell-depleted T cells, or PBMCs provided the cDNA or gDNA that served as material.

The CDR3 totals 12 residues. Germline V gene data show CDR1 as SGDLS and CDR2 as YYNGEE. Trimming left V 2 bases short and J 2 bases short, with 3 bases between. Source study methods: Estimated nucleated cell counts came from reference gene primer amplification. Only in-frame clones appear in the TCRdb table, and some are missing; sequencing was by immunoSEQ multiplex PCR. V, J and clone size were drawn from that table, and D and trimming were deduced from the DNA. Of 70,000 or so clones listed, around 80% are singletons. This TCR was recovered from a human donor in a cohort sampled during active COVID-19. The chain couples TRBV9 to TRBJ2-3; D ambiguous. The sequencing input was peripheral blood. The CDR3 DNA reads TGTGCCAGCAGCGTTAACACAGATACGCAGTATTTT. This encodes CASSVNTDTQYF.